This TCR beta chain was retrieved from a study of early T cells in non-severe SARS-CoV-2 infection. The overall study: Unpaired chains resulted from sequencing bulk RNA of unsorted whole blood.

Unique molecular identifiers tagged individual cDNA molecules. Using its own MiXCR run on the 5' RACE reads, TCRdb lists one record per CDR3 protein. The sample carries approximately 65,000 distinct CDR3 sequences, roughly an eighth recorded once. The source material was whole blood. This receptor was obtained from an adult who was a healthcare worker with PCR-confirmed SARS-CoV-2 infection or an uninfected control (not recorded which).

This CDR3 reads CASSATDIVDTQYF. The CDR3 nucleotides read TGTGCCAGCAGCGCCACGGACATCGTGGATACGCAGTATTTT. The chain combines TRBV11-2 with TRBJ2-3, with a weak D call TRBD1 (5 bases). The V gene lost 5 bases and the J gene lost 6 bases, with 15 bases spanning the gap. The germline gives CDR1 SGHAT, CDR2 FQNNGV. The CDR3 totals 14 residues.